A single sample is the source of the 27 T cell receptor beta chains below, sequenced in a study of OX40 agonist ivuxolimab in advanced cancers. Clones were sequenced by immunoSEQ multiplex PCR, and TCRdb holds only the in-frame ones, with some missing. Of about 63,000 clones in the sample, about three quarters are singletons; the top ten hold 1.6%. Here the sequenced sample was CD4+ or CD8+ T cells sorted from blood, taken in a trial of the OX40 agonist ivuxolimab. These receptors all stem from an adult with an advanced solid tumor such as melanoma, head and neck, liver or kidney cancer.

The rearrangement uses TRBV6-5 and TRBJ2-3, with D perhaps matching TRBD1 (6 bases). Trimming removed 5 bases from V and 8 bases from J, with 14 bases in between. This CDR3 spans 13 amino acids. Looked up from germline, CDR1 is MNHEY and CDR2 is SVGAGI. CDR3: CASSAQGQGTQYF. CDR3 bases: TGTGCCAGCAGTGCGCAGGGGCAGGGTACGCAGTATTTT.

This clone turned up a few times. The V call is TRBV19, the J call TRBJ2-1; 9 bases match TRBD2. The V segment lost 1 base and the J segment 4 bases; nucleotides outside the gene matches: 5. The CDR3 runs 16 residues. Germline values: CDR1 LNHDA, CDR2 SQIVND (reference sequence). In DNA, the CDR3 is TGTGCCAGTAGTATAGTCGCTAGCGGGATATACAATGAGCAGTTCTTC. It specifies CASSIVASGIYNEQFF. Filled out from reference TRBV19 and TRBJ2-1, the complete variable domain reads DGGITQSPKYLFRKEGQNVTLSCEQNLNHDAMYWYRQDPGQGLRLIYYSQIVNDFQKGDIAEGYSVSREKKESFPLTVTSAQKNPTAFYLCASSIVASGIYNEQFFGPGTRLTVL.

The gene calls are TRBV6-4 and TRBJ2-3; TRBD1 is a possible D gene (6 bases). The V end lost 0 bases, the J end lost 1 base, and 11 bases lay between the germline ends. The CDR3 has 16 residues. Germline values: CDR1 MRHNA, CDR2 SNTAGT. CDR3 DNA: TGTGCCAGCAGTGACTCGGTGGGGGCCGGCACAGATACGCAGTATTTT. It encodes CASSDSVGAGTDTQYF.

The chain uses TRBV6-4 and TRBJ2-7; 7 bases are shared with TRBD1. Germline lookup yields CDR1 MRHNA and CDR2 SNTAGT. This CDR3 is built from 14 residues. The ends lost 5 bases at V and 0 bases at J; junction bases unmatched: 4. The CDR3 loop reads CASSPDRSSYEQYF. CDR3 in DNA: TGTGCCAGCAGTCCGGACAGGAGCTCCTACGAGCAGTACTTC.

This sequence joins TRBV5-1 and TRBJ1-4, with D possibly matching TRBD1 (5 bases). This CDR3 contains 15 residues. Germline V gene lookup returns CDR1 SGHRS and CDR2 YFSETQ. V was shortened by 7 bases and J by 8 bases, with 21 bases between the two germline ends. CDR3: CASGFAGIEGEKLFF. The DNA for the CDR3 is TGCGCCAGCGGTTTTGCGGGGATCGAGGGGGAAAAACTGTTTTTT.

This chain uses TRBV5-4 with TRBJ1-1; TRBD1 is a possible D gene (6 bases). The CDR3 has 12 amino acids. CDR1 and CDR2 from the germline V gene are SGHNT and YYREEE (reference sequence). Trimming left V 4 bases short and J 5 bases short, with 9 bases between. The CDR3 region is CASSPRGTEAFF. In nucleotides, the CDR3 is TGTGCCAGCAGCCCGAGGGGGACTGAAGCTTTCTTT. The variable domain in full, with the rest retrieved from reference TRBV5-4 and TRBJ1-1, is ETGVTQSPTHLIKTRGQQVTLRCSSQSGHNTVSWYQQALGQGPQFIFQYYREEENGRGNFPPRFSGLQFPNYSSELNVNALELDDSALYLCASSPRGTEAFFGQGTRLTVV.

The chain combines TRBV9 with TRBJ2-5, with 9 positions matching TRBD2. The CDR3 contains 19 residues. CDR1 and CDR2 (germline): SGDLS, YYNGEE. V dropped 3 bases and J dropped 2; count of bases not matched to a gene: 17. CDR3 loop: CASSAPWGSGGSSQETQYF. The DNA of the CDR3 is TGTGCCAGCAGCGCCCCCTGGGGTAGCGGGGGTTCCAGTCAAGAGACCCAGTACTTC.

This clone was detected once. The rearrangement links TRBV6-6 to TRBJ1-1; maybe TRBD1 (5 bases). Germline V gene sequence: CDR1 MNHNY, CDR2 SVGAGI (reference sequence). The CDR3 is made up of 15 amino acids. V dropped 7 bases and J dropped 4 bases, with 19 bases sitting between them. This CDR3 reads CASTSALAGTTEAFF. The CDR3 region has the DNA TGTGCCAGCACCTCTGCCTTGGCGGGGACCACTGAAGCTTTCTTT.

The chain joins TRBV4-2 to TRBJ2-5, with D perhaps assigned TRBD1 or TRBD2 (6 bases each). With the DNA end fitting TRBJ2-7 better, the J assignment may be wrong. The CDR3 totals 17 residues. CDR1 LGHNA and CDR2 YNFKEQ come from the germline V gene. This CDR3 reads CASSQTTLWGASYEQYF. In DNA form, the CDR3 reads TGTGCCAGCAGCCAAACTACGCTATGGGGGGCCTCCTACGAGCAGTACTTC.

This clone is judged medium-sized (0.01 to 0.1%). The chain recombines TRBV6-1 with TRBJ1-5; D possibly corresponds to TRBD1 (5 bases). Germline lookup yields CDR1 MNHNS and CDR2 SASEGT. CDR3 length equals 13 residues. The V end lost 7 bases, the J end lost 0 bases, and 7 bases lay between the germline ends. CDR3 sequence reads: CASKGSSNQPQHF. Written as DNA, the CDR3 is TGTGCCAGCAAGGGGTCTAGCAATCAGCCCCAGCATTTT.

This sequence joins TRBV30 and TRBJ1-4; the D gene is possibly TRBD1 (5 bases). Trimming shortened V by 1 base and J by 2 bases, and 17 bases separated the two germline ends. CDR3 length equals 17 residues. From germline, CDR1 is GTSNPN and CDR2 SVGIG (reference sequence). CDR3 loop: CAWSGLGQGGTNEKLFF. For the CDR3, the DNA is TGTGCCTGGAGTGGACTCGGGCAGGGCGGCACTAATGAAAAACTGTTTTTT.

The chain carries TRBV5-1 and TRBJ2-5, with a tentative D call TRBD1 (5 bases). The CDR3 totals 11 residues. In germline, CDR1 is SGHRS, CDR2 YFSETQ. Trimming shortened V by 6 bases and J by 5 bases, and 8 bases separated the two germline ends. In DNA form, the CDR3 reads TGCGCCAGCAAAGGGGTGGAGACCCAGTACTTC. As protein: CASKGVETQYF.

This chain links TRBV7-8 with TRBJ2-2; D ambiguous. Trimming took off 5 bases at V and 5 bases at J, with 6 bases between the two ends. The CDR3 length is 12 residues. The V gene's germline CDR1 is SGHVS and CDR2 FQNEAQ. The CDR3 sequence: CASSPQTGELFF. The CDR3 coding sequence is TGTGCCAGCAGCCCACAAACCGGGGAGCTGTTTTTT.

The chain employs TRBV6-1 and TRBJ1-3; 9 nucleotides agree with TRBD1. V lost 5 bases, J lost 6 bases, and 5 bases stayed unmatched. The CDR3 covers 14 residues. Germline V gene data show CDR1 as MNHNS and CDR2 as SASEGT. The DNA for the CDR3 is TGTGCCAGCAGTCCGGGACAGGGTGAAAACACCATATATTTT. Translating gives CASSPGQGENTIYF.

V usage is TRBV15 and J usage is TRBJ1-1; a possible D gene is TRBD1 (5 bases). This CDR3 spans 15 amino acids. The ends were cut back, 5 bases at V and 1 base at J, with 14 bases in the middle. CDR1 LNHNV and CDR2 YYDKDF come from the germline V gene (reference sequence). CDR3 nucleotide sequence: TGTGCCACCAGCCCAGAGGTGGGGCGGAACACTGAAGCTTTCTTT. Residues: CATSPEVGRNTEAFF.

This clone is a singleton in its sample. This chain links TRBV28 with TRBJ1-5, with 9 bases aligning to TRBD1. With V trimmed by 5 bases and J by 5 bases, 4 bases remained unmatched. Germline V CDR1 and CDR2: MDHEN, SYDVKM. The CDR3 is 14 amino acids. CDR3 amino acids: CASSKTGGYQPQHF. DNA for the CDR3: TGTGCCAGCAGTAAGACAGGGGGATATCAGCCCCAGCATTTT. Based on the CDR3 plus reference TRBV28 and TRBJ1-5, the full variable domain is DVKVTQSSRYLVKRTGEKVFLECVQDMDHENMFWYRQDPGLGLRLIYFSYDVKMKEKGDIPEGYSVSREKKERFSLILESASTNQTSMYLCASSKTGGYQPQHFGDGTRLSIL.

This clone showed up just a few times. The J gene is TRBJ1-6, the V gene TRBV6-5; TRBD1 agrees at 7 bases. Germline CDR1 reads MNHEY; CDR2 reads SVGAGI. Trimming at V came to 5 bases and at J to 7 bases, leaving 2 bases not matched to a gene. CDR3 length: 13 amino acids. CDR3 nucleotide sequence: TGTGCCAGCAGTATGACAGGGAATTCACCCCTCCACTTT. It is translated as CASSMTGNSPLHF.

This clone occurred a few times. The chain carries TRBV28 and TRBJ1-2; 7 positions agree with TRBD1. Germline-derived CDR1 and CDR2 are MDHEN and SYDVKM. V trimming: 6 bases; J trimming: 8 bases; junction bases outside the gene matches: 12. CDR3 length: 14 residues. The CDR3 bases are TGTGCCAGCAGCCAATCCACAGGGGCTAGCGGCTACACCTTC. It is translated as CASSQSTGASGYTF.

A few counts support this clone. The chain joins TRBV6-5 to TRBJ2-5; D perhaps matches TRBD1 (6 bases). This CDR3 contains 15 residues. With 2 bases removed from V and 7 bases from J, the gap between germline ends came to 17 bases. Germline V gene lookup returns CDR1 MNHEY and CDR2 SVGAGI. Here the CDR3 reads CASSYSSGVTGTQYF. For the CDR3, the DNA is TGTGCCAGCAGTTACAGCTCAGGGGTGACGGGGACCCAGTACTTC.

The chain recombines TRBV19 with TRBJ1-3, with 8 positions matching TRBD1. Unmatched junction bases numbered 8, after V lost 5 bases and J lost 2 bases. Germline lookup yields CDR1 LNHDA and CDR2 SQIVND (reference sequence). The CDR3 runs to 16 residues. The chain's CDR3 is CASSLQGGTTGNTIYF. The DNA of the CDR3 is TGTGCCAGTAGTCTACAGGGGGGCACAACTGGAAACACCATATATTTT.

V gene TRBV21-1 combines with J gene TRBJ2-7; the table names TRBD1, a call not compared with the DNA. TRBV21-1 corresponds to a pseudogene. The length of the CDR3 is 20 residues. CDR3 in amino acids: CASSSKPGQLRAREIYEQYF. The DNA of the CDR3 is TGTGCCAGCAGCAGCAAACCGGGACAGTTGAGGGCCAGGGAGATCTACGAGCAGTACTTC.

The CDR3, as DNA: TGTGCCTGGAGTACAGGCGCAGGGGGGCGAGAGACCCAGTACTTC. This translates into CAWSTGAGGRETQYF. The V gene is TRBV30, the J gene TRBJ2-5, with D perhaps TRBD1 (7 bases). V lost 2 bases, J lost 4 bases, and 17 bases lay in between. Germline V gene sequence: CDR1 GTSNPN, CDR2 SVGIG (reference sequence). This CDR3 spans 15 amino acids.

The V and J genes are TRBV6-1 and TRBJ2-7, with D possibly TRBD2 on 7 matching bases. Trimming pared 8 bases from V and 0 bases from J, leaving 14 bases between. Germline V lookup: CDR1 MNHNS, CDR2 SASEGT. The CDR3 runs to 14 residues. CDR3 nucleotides: TGTGCCAGCTTTATCGGGGGGCACTCCTACGAGCAGTACTTC. Protein product: CASFIGGHSYEQYF.

V and J are TRBV5-1 and TRBJ1-4; 8 nucleotides match TRBD1. Germline lookup yields CDR1 SGHRS and CDR2 YFSETQ. The CDR3 is 14 residues long. V lost 2 bases and J lost 7; bases outside the gene matches: 4. The CDR3 coding sequence is TGCGCCAGCAGCTTAGGACAGGGTTTTGAAAAACTGTTTTTT. Translated, it gives CASSLGQGFEKLFF.

The J gene is TRBJ2-7, the V gene TRBV6-1; 9 bases are a match to TRBD1. Germline V gene sequence: CDR1 MNHNS, CDR2 SASEGT. The V gene end was trimmed by 4 bases and the J gene end by 1 base; junction bases not matched to a gene: 8. This CDR3 is 16 amino acids long. This CDR3 reads CASSGYWDRASYEQYF. The CDR3 nucleotides read TGTGCCAGCAGTGGCTATTGGGACAGGGCGTCCTACGAGCAGTACTTC.

The CDR3 reads CASSQGGDRGWEPQHF. The DNA for the CDR3 is TGCGCCAGCAGCCAGGGCGGGGACAGGGGTTGGGAGCCCCAGCATTTT. This chain joins TRBV5-1 and TRBJ1-5; 10 positions match TRBD1. Germline V lookup: CDR1 SGHRS, CDR2 YFSETQ. The CDR3 runs 16 residues. The junction had 12 bases not matched to a gene; V was cut back by 4 bases and J by 8 bases.

The chain links TRBV5-1 to TRBJ1-1; possibly TRBD1 for D (5 bases). CDR3 size: 13 residues. Germline lookup yields CDR1 SGHRS and CDR2 YFSETQ. Trimming stripped 2 bases from V and 4 bases from J, with 9 bases between. CDR3 nucleotides: TGCGCCAGCAGCTTCGGGGGATTCACTGAAGCTTTCTTT. Translated: CASSFGGFTEAFF.